This passage covers 5 T cell receptor beta chains from one sample sequenced in a study of cytomegalovirus exposure and HLA in healthy donors. The PCR made use of 60 Vbeta and 13 Jbeta primers. Libraries were prepared by immunoSEQ multiplex PCR; TCRdb keeps only in-frame clonotypes and omits some of them. The sample carries some 77,000 clones, roughly three quarters recorded once. The source material was PBMCs. Receptors originate from a woman in her 50s in good health and CMV-seropositive.

This clone showed up just a few times. The genes are TRBV5-4 and TRBJ1-1, with D perhaps matching TRBD1 (6 bases). V lost 1 base to trimming and J lost 1 base, with 11 bases between them. Germline V gene sequence: CDR1 SGHNT, CDR2 YYREEE (reference sequence). There are 15 residues in the CDR3. The CDR3 DNA follows: TGTGCCAGCAGCTTGCCGGACAGCGCGAACACTGAAGCTTTCTTT. This translates into CASSLPDSANTEAFF. The complete variable domain, with remaining parts taken from reference TRBV5-4 and TRBJ1-1, reads ETGVTQSPTHLIKTRGQQVTLRCSSQSGHNTVSWYQQALGQGPQFIFQYYREEENGRGNFPPRFSGLQFPNYSSELNVNALELDDSALYLCASSLPDSANTEAFFGQGTRLTVV.

The rearrangement uses TRBV7-8 and TRBJ2-5; D ambiguous. V gave up 2 bases and J gave up 10 bases, with 11 bases separating them. The CDR3 is 12 residues long. CDR1 and CDR2 from the germline V gene are SGHVS and FQNEAQ. CDR3 DNA sequence: TGTGCCAGCAGCTTATACCCCGTCAGCCAGTACTTC. Protein sequence: CASSLYPVSQYF.

The chain couples TRBV18 to TRBJ2-5; 7 bases agree with TRBD2. Germline trimming cut 8 bases from V and 7 bases from J; bases unmatched to any gene: 7. Germline values: CDR1 KGHSH, CDR2 LQKENI. The CDR3 has 12 residues. CDR3 bases: TGTGCCAGCCAGGGACTACGTGGGACCCAGTACTTC. Encoded protein: CASQGLRGTQYF.

The chain links TRBV5-1 to TRBJ1-2; 10 positions agree with TRBD1. The CDR3 is made up of 13 amino acids. V lost 5 bases and J lost 7; bases outside the gene matches: 5. CDR1 and CDR2 from the germline V gene are SGHRS and YFSETQ. CDR3 nucleotide sequence: TGCGCCAGCAGAGCTGGACAGGGGGGTGGCTACACCTTC. Protein: CASRAGQGGGYTF. The whole variable domain, filled in from reference TRBV5-1 and TRBJ1-2, reads KAGVTQTPRYLIKTRGQQVTLSCSPISGHRSVSWYQQTPGQGLQFLFEYFSETQRNKGNFPGRFSGRQFSNSRSEMNVSTLELGDSALYLCASRAGQGGGYTFGSGTRLTVV.

DNA of the CDR3: TGCGCCAGCAGCTCAGTCCTCGTGACAGGCCAAGAGACCCAGTACTTC. Translating gives CASSSVLVTGQETQYF. The gene calls are TRBV5-1 and TRBJ2-5; possible D gene TRBD1, 6 bases. This CDR3 region has 16 residues. Germline V CDR1 and CDR2: SGHRS, YFSETQ. V was pared by 3 bases and J by 1 base, with 16 bases between.